Shown below are 32 T cell receptor beta chains from a single sample sequenced in a study of CD8+CD57+ T cells in acquired aplastic anemia. TCR beta VDJ and CDR3 profiles were obtained from a genomic DNA template. TCRdb reanalysed the reads using MiXCR and keeps one entry per CDR3 protein. The sample yields tens of thousands of distinct CDR3 sequences, under 50% seen once. The sequencing sample was made of sorted CD4+, CD8+, or CD8+CD57+ T cells (not recorded which) from PBMCs. These receptors were taken from a human donor in good health, serving as a control.

This clonotype was detected many times. DNA of the CDR3: TGCGCCAGCAGCTTGGCCCCGACAGGCCCTATTGTATCTGGGGCCAACGTCCTGACTTTC. This gives the protein CASSLAPTGPIVSGANVLTF. The V and J genes are TRBV5-1 and TRBJ2-6, with a possible D match to TRBD1 (6 bases). This CDR3 spans 20 amino acids. Per the germline V gene, CDR1 is SGHRS and CDR2 is YFSETQ. Trimming shortened V by 0 bases and J by 1 base, and 20 bases separated the two germline ends. The complete variable domain, with remaining parts taken from reference TRBV5-1 and TRBJ2-6, reads KAGVTQTPRYLIKTRGQQVTLSCSPISGHRSVSWYQQTPGQGLQFLFEYFSETQRNKGNFPGRFSGRQFSNSRSEMNVSTLELGDSALYLCASSLAPTGPIVSGANVLTFGAGSRLTVL.

This clonotype showed up just a few times. The gene calls are TRBV10-2 and TRBJ2-7; D call uncertain. V gave up 4 bases and J gave up 3 bases, with 10 bases separating them. CDR1 is WSHSY, CDR2 SAAADI, per germline. This CDR3 is 13 amino acids long. CDR3 bases: TGCGCCAGCAGTGGGGTGGGCAGCTACGAGCAGTACTTC. Encoded protein: CASSGVGSYEQYF.

A word on this clonotype: One junction end disagrees with the germline gene, perhaps due to a read error. V usage is TRBV15 and J usage is TRBJ2-7; D perhaps matches TRBD2 (6 bases). Germline V gene data show CDR1 as LNHNV and CDR2 as YYDKDF (reference sequence). The length of the CDR3 is 12 residues. The CDR3 region is CATKASAGELYF. The CDR3 nucleotides are TGTGCCACCAAGGCTAGCGCCGGGGAGCTGTACTTC.

This clonotype was picked up many times. The gene calls are TRBV20-1 and TRBJ1-2; the D is unclear. Germline lookup yields CDR1 DFQATT and CDR2 SNEGSKA (reference sequence). The CDR3 is 11 amino acids. Deletions cut 0 bases from V and 5 bases from J, with 4 bases between. The CDR3 DNA follows: TGCAGTGCTAGAGAGGAGTATGGCTACACCTTC. Residues: CSAREEYGYTF.

The sample holds many counts of this clonotype. This chain connects TRBV25-1 to TRBJ1-1; a weak D match, TRBD1 (5 bases). Trimming pared 7 bases from V and 3 bases from J, leaving 18 bases between. This CDR3 has 15 residues. Germline CDR1 MGHDK, CDR2 SYGVNS. CDR3: CASTLGVGTHTEAFF. CDR3 in DNA: TGTGCCAGCACCCTCGGGGTGGGGACCCACACTGAAGCTTTCTTT.

The chain recombines TRBV15 with TRBJ1-1; D perhaps matches TRBD1 (6 bases). V shed 2 bases and J shed 1 base, with 11 bases lying between them. Germline assignment: CDR1 LNHNV and CDR2 YYDKDF (reference sequence). The CDR3 is 15 amino acids. CDR3 in amino acids: CATSRSPGANTEAFF. The CDR3 DNA follows: TGTGCCACCAGCAGAAGCCCAGGGGCGAACACTGAAGCTTTCTTT.

The sample holds a few counts of this clonotype. The germline gene is not matched at one end of the junction; a read error may be the cause. The chain links TRBV12-3 or TRBV12-4 to TRBJ1-5; D remains ambiguous. This CDR3 contains 10 residues. The CDR3 region has the DNA TGTGCCAGCGGTAACCAGCTCCAGCATTTT. As protein: CASGNQLQHF.

This chain uses TRBV29-1 with TRBJ2-1, with 12 positions matching TRBD2. Trimming took 3 bases from V and 7 from J; bases not matched to a gene: 10. This CDR3 comprises 16 residues. Germline V gene lookup returns CDR1 SQVTM and CDR2 ANQGSEA. CDR3 sequence: CSVEAPSGRARNEQFF. CDR3 in DNA: TGCAGCGTTGAGGCTCCTAGCGGGAGGGCAAGGAATGAGCAGTTCTTC.

In its sample, this clonotype was seen many times. The chain employs TRBV11-3 and TRBJ1-3; no clear D gene. Deletions cut 0 bases from V and 2 bases from J, with 5 bases between. The CDR3 totals 14 residues. CDR1 and CDR2 from the germline V gene are SGHNT and YENEEA. CDR3 loop: CASSLEGPGNTIYF. As DNA, the CDR3 is TGTGCCAGCAGCTTAGAAGGGCCTGGAAACACCATATATTTT.

This clonotype was detected a few times. The genes are TRBV9 and TRBJ2-1, with 8 nucleotides matching TRBD2. The CDR3 sequence is 15 residues long. Looked up from germline, CDR1 is SGDLS and CDR2 is YYNGEE. Trimming at V came to 2 bases and at J to 8 bases, leaving 9 bases not matched to a gene. The CDR3 DNA sequence: TGTGCCAGCAGCGTCACCCACGGGGGGGCGTATGAGCAGTTCTTC. It codes for CASSVTHGGAYEQFF. Filled out from reference TRBV9 and TRBJ2-1, the complete variable domain reads DSGVTQTPKHLITATGQRVTLRCSPRSGDLSVYWYQQSLDQGLQFLIQYYNGEERAKGNILERFSAQQFPDLHSELNLSSLELGDSALYFCASSVTHGGAYEQFFGPGTRLTVL.

This clonotype was seen a few times. The chain carries TRBV7-2 and TRBJ1-1, with D possibly being TRBD1 (6 bases). Germline CDR1 reads SGHTA; CDR2 reads FQGNSA. V gave up 6 bases and J gave up 10 bases, with 18 bases separating them. The CDR3 sequence is 13 residues long. The CDR3 loop is CASRAPGGTTAFF. CDR3 nucleotides: TGTGCCAGCAGAGCCCCGGGGGGGACAACAGCTTTCTTT.

This clonotype has only a few counts. The chain carries TRBV9 and TRBJ1-1, with D possibly TRBD1 on 5 matching bases. Germline CDR1 is SGDLS and CDR2 is YYNGEE. Trimming took 3 bases from V and 3 from J, leaving 12 bases between them. CDR3 length equals 14 residues. CDR3 DNA: TGTGCCAGCAGCGGGCGGACGGGGGACACTGAAGCTTTCTTT. This translates into CASSGRTGDTEAFF.

The rearrangement joins TRBV11-1 to TRBJ2-2; tentatively, D is TRBD2 (6 bases). Germline V CDR1 and CDR2: SGHAT, FQDESV (reference sequence). This CDR3 region has 15 residues. Trimming removed 5 bases from V and 0 bases from J, with 10 bases in between. The CDR3: CASSRAGPNTGELFF. CDR3 DNA sequence: TGTGCCAGCAGCAGGGCGGGGCCGAACACCGGGGAGCTGTTTTTT.

The rearrangement joins TRBV3-1 to TRBJ1-2; D gene unclear. V lost 1 base to trimming and J lost 5 bases, with 2 bases between them. This CDR3 region has 11 residues. Looked up from germline, CDR1 is LGHDT and CDR2 is YNNKEL (reference sequence). The CDR3 nucleotides are TGTGCCAGCAGCCAAGGATATGGCTACACCTTC. Its protein product is CASSQGYGYTF.

In nucleotides, the CDR3 is TGTGCCTGGAGTGAAGGAGGGGGCGGAGATACGCAGTATTTT. Translation gives CAWSEGGGGDTQYF. V is TRBV30 and J is TRBJ2-3; D is possibly TRBD1 (7 bases). V lost 1 base, J lost 5 bases, and 13 bases lay in between. This CDR3 comprises 14 residues. Per the germline V gene, CDR1 is GTSNPN and CDR2 is SVGIG (reference sequence).

This clonotype has ten or more counts. This chain uses TRBV7-2 with TRBJ2-1; D is perhaps TRBD2 (6 bases). The ends were cut back, 2 bases at V and 3 bases at J, with 11 bases in the middle. The CDR3 spans 15 residues. Looked up from germline, CDR1 is SGHTA and CDR2 is FQGNSA. Here the CDR3 DNA reads TGTGCCAGCAGCTTACCGGGGGAGATCTACAATGAGCAGTTCTTC. It specifies CASSLPGEIYNEQFF.

V usage is TRBV19 and J usage is TRBJ1-3; no clear D. The CDR3 runs 13 residues. Germline assignment: CDR1 LNHDA and CDR2 SQIVND (reference sequence). CDR3 loop: CVTPRLSGNTIYF. CDR3 DNA sequence: TGTGTCACCCCCCGGCTCTCTGGAAACACCATATATTTT. Based on the CDR3 plus reference TRBV19 and TRBJ1-3, the full variable domain is DGGITQSPKYLFRKEGQNVTLSCEQNLNHDAMYWYRQDPGQGLRLIYYSQIVNDFQKGDIAEGYSVSREKKESFPLTVTSAQKNPTAFYLCVTPRLSGNTIYFGEGSWLTVV.

This clonotype was found many times. This chain links TRBV19 with TRBJ2-1; 11 bases are shared with TRBD2. V lost 4 bases to trimming and J lost 12 bases; unmatched junction nucleotides: 2. Germline-derived CDR1 and CDR2 are LNHDA and SQIVND (reference sequence). The CDR3 covers 12 residues. The CDR3 loop reads CASSTSGRLQFF. The CDR3 DNA sequence: TGTGCCAGTAGTACTAGCGGGAGGTTGCAGTTCTTC.

This clonotype was observed many times. This CDR3 reads CATSGRTTTDTQYF. CDR3 DNA: TGTGCCACCAGCGGGAGGACAACCACAGATACGCAGTATTTT. J is TRBJ2-3 and V is TRBV15, with a weak D call TRBD2 (6 bases). There are 14 residues in the CDR3. V was clipped by 5 bases and J by 2 bases, with 11 bases between them. Germline assignment: CDR1 LNHNV and CDR2 YYDKDF (reference sequence).

The table lists this clonotype with a few counts. This chain connects TRBV24-1 to TRBJ2-7; the D gene is possibly TRBD1 (5 bases). The CDR3 has 14 amino acids. Germline assignment: CDR1 KGHDR and CDR2 SFDVKD. V was clipped by 0 bases and J by 9 bases, with 14 bases between them. The CDR3 spells CATSDLMQGVGQYF. CDR3 in DNA: TGTGCCACCAGTGATTTGATGCAGGGCGTCGGGCAGTACTTC.

This chain joins TRBV25-1 and TRBJ2-1; 8 nucleotides match TRBD2. J gave up 4 bases and V 6 bases, and 14 bases lay outside the gene matches. This CDR3 is built from 17 residues. Germline lookup yields CDR1 MGHDK and CDR2 SYGVNS. The CDR3 sequence is CASRVGKIAGSYNEQFF. Here the CDR3 DNA reads TGTGCCAGCAGGGTGGGTAAGATAGCGGGAAGTTACAATGAGCAGTTCTTC. Together with reference TRBV25-1 and TRBJ2-1, the CDR3 gives the full variable domain: EADIYQTPRYLVIGTGKKITLECSQTMGHDKMYWYQQDPGMELHLIHYSYGVNSTEKGDLSSESTVSRIRTEHFPLTLESARPSHTSQYLCASRVGKIAGSYNEQFFGPGTRLTVL.

The chain has TRBV4-2 and TRBJ2-7, with no clear D. V lost 4 bases to trimming and J lost 6 bases, with 7 bases between them. This CDR3 contains 11 residues. CDR1 is LGHNA, CDR2 YNFKEQ, per germline. The CDR3 DNA follows: TGTGCCAGCAGCCGAGGCTGCGAGCAGTACTTC. This sequence encodes CASSRGCEQYF.

This clonotype occurred once. This chain links TRBV19 with TRBJ1-4; no firm D call. Per germline, CDR1 LNHDA and CDR2 SQIVND (reference sequence). CDR3 size: 15 residues. V dropped 5 bases and J dropped 7 bases, with 17 bases sitting between them. CDR3 sequence (DNA): TGTGCCAGTAGTGTGACAAAGGGCGGTATTGAAAAACTGTTTTTT. This encodes CASSVTKGGIEKLFF.

This clonotype has just one count. V usage is TRBV6-5 and J usage is TRBJ2-1, with 9 bases identical to TRBD2. CDR3 length equals 15 residues. After removal of 2 bases from V and 5 bases from J, the junction contained 4 bases not matched to a gene. CDR1 is MNHEY and CDR2 is SVGAGI in the germline V gene. The CDR3 coding sequence is TGTGCCAGCAGTTACGGTAGCGGGGGTAACAATGAGCAGTTCTTC. Translating it yields CASSYGSGGNNEQFF.

This clonotype has just a few counts. This chain joins TRBV6-6 and TRBJ1-5; the match to TRBD1 covers 7 bases. CDR1 and CDR2 (germline): MNHNY, SVGAGI (reference sequence). The junction had 11 bases not matched to a gene; V was cut back by 8 bases and J by 4 bases. This CDR3 has 15 residues. The CDR3 loop reads CASELGAGGNQPQHF. For the CDR3, the DNA is TGTGCCAGCGAGCTAGGAGCAGGGGGGAATCAGCCCCAGCATTTT.

On this clonotype itself: With a much larger clone just one base away, this may be a read error. V and J are TRBV7-9 and TRBJ2-3, with D possibly TRBD1 on 5 matching bases. The V gene's germline CDR1 is SEHNR and CDR2 FQNEAQ (reference sequence). This CDR3 contains 16 residues. CDR3: CASNLVIQGYTDTQYF. In DNA form, the CDR3 reads TGTGCCAGCAACTTAGTCATTCAGGGCTACACAGATACGCAGTATTTT.

The chain employs TRBV19 and TRBJ1-1; D call uncertain. Trimming removed 5 bases from V and 2 bases from J, with 15 bases in between. CDR3 length: 15 residues. Per the germline V gene, CDR1 is LNHDA and CDR2 is SQIVND (reference sequence). CDR3 residues: CASSGSSGVNTEAFF. The DNA for the CDR3 is TGTGCCAGTAGTGGATCTAGCGGGGTTAACACTGAAGCTTTCTTT.

This clonotype was observed at least ten times. The J gene is TRBJ2-5, the V gene TRBV10-1, with D hard to call. CDR3 length: 13 amino acids. V shed 6 bases and J shed 5 bases, with 13 bases lying between them. Germline-derived CDR1 and CDR2 are WNHNN and SYGVQD (reference sequence). The CDR3 spells CASRDDRPETQYF. DNA of the CDR3: TGCGCCAGCAGGGACGACCGCCCCGAGACCCAGTACTTC.

This rearrangement joins TRBV29-1 to TRBJ2-7; 12 bases fit TRBD2. This CDR3 comprises 16 residues. Per germline, CDR1 SQVTM and CDR2 ANQGSEA. V trimming: 6 bases; J trimming: 4 bases; junction bases outside the gene matches: 13. CDR3 sequence (DNA): TGCAGCGTGGCACCTAGACTAGCGGGAGTCGCGTACGAGCAGTACTTC. This sequence encodes CSVAPRLAGVAYEQYF.

This clonotype was observed a handful of times. The chain recombines TRBV12-3 or TRBV12-4 with TRBJ1-5; TRBD1 matches 7 bases. Trimming took 5 bases from V and 0 from J; bases not matched to a gene: 1. The CDR3 is 14 residues long. CDR3 nucleotides: TGTGCCAGCAGTACAGGGGATAGCAATCAGCCCCAGCATTTT. It codes for CASSTGDSNQPQHF.

This chain connects TRBV11-3 to TRBJ2-5; 9 nucleotides align to TRBD2. Germline V gene data show CDR1 as SGHNT and CDR2 as YENEEA. J lost 3 bases, V lost 3 bases, and 5 bases had no gene match. This CDR3 is built from 15 residues. The CDR3 sequence is CASSLGGLAEETQYF. CDR3 in DNA: TGTGCCAGCAGCTTGGGGGGACTAGCCGAAGAGACCCAGTACTTC.

V usage is TRBV13 and J usage is TRBJ2-7; D ambiguous. Looked up from germline, CDR1 is PRHDT and CDR2 is FYEKMQ (reference sequence). This CDR3 has 13 amino acids. The germline V and J ends were trimmed by 5 bases and 0 bases, with 8 bases remaining between them. DNA for the CDR3: TGTGCCAGCAGCGCCGAAAGCTCCTACGAGCAGTACTTC. Translation gives CASSAESSYEQYF.